This TCR beta chain was profiled in a study of blood T cells in healthy people across ages. General study findings and limits: Among T cells, TCR beta diversity per million cells dropped roughly linearly as age rose.

Donor samples were obtained from healthy Caucasian individuals from Russia, aged about 6 to 95. Primed by a sample-barcoded 5' primer and a J-beta primer mix, a second PCR proceeded for 7 to 11 cycles. TCRdb passed the 5' RACE reads through MiXCR, listing each CDR3 protein once. This table holds roughly 2 million distinct CDR3 sequences, around 48% found once. Worth noting for this clonotype: The antigen remains unidentified.

V was trimmed by 1 base and J by 2 bases, leaving 6 bases between them. The CDR3 contains 13 residues. Germline V gene data show CDR1 as MNHNS and CDR2 as SASEGT. This sequence originates from a woman aged 40 to 50 in good health. The sequenced sample consisted of blood. This sequence joins TRBV6-1 and TRBJ2-7; D unclear. CDR3 in amino acids: CASSEEPAYEQYF. Here the CDR3 DNA reads TGTGCCAGCAGTGAAGAGCCGGCCTACGAGCAGTACTTC.